A single sample is the source of the 27 T cell receptor beta chains below, sequenced in a study of blood T cell repertoires in COVID-19. The assay was immunoSEQ multiplex PCR, and TCRdb's table has in-frame clones only and misses some. The table includes 35,000 to 50,000 clones, 83% detected once. The specimen sequenced was peripheral blood. The source is a woman older than 75 with acute or convalescent COVID-19.

The rearrangement joins TRBV10-3 to TRBJ1-1; 9 nucleotides match TRBD1. The CDR3 length is 15 residues. From germline, CDR1 is ENHRY and CDR2 SYGVKD. The V and J ends lost 11 bases and 0 bases, in that order; junction bases with no gene match: 10. CDR3 DNA sequence: TGTGCCTCCAAAAGGGGACAGGGCATGAACACTGAAGCTTTCTTT. Protein: CASKRGQGMNTEAFF.

The J gene is TRBJ2-2, the V gene TRBV5-1, with D maybe TRBD1 (6 bases). This CDR3 is 14 amino acids long. Germline V gene data show CDR1 as SGHRS and CDR2 as YFSETQ. V lost 4 bases, J lost 4 bases, and 11 bases lay in between. CDR3 DNA sequence: TGCGCCAGCAGCCAACAGGGTACCACCGGGGAGCTGTTTTTT. Translation: CASSQQGTTGELFF.

J is TRBJ2-3 and V is TRBV4-1; 7 positions match TRBD1. CDR1 MGHRA and CDR2 YSYEKL come from the germline V gene. J lost 4 bases, V lost 1 base, and 5 bases had no gene match. The CDR3 has 15 amino acids. CDR3 DNA: TGCGCCAGCAGCCAAGCCAGACAGGGCGCAGATACGCAGTATTTT. Residues: CASSQARQGADTQYF.

The rearrangement joins TRBV10-3 to TRBJ2-1, with 10 bases matching TRBD1. This CDR3 spans 15 amino acids. Germline values: CDR1 ENHRY, CDR2 SYGVKD. J lost 2 bases, V lost 6 bases, and 4 bases had no gene match. Here the CDR3 reads CAIRRDRGPYNEQFF. CDR3 DNA: TGTGCCATCAGAAGGGACAGGGGCCCCTACAATGAGCAGTTCTTC.

This clone appeared a few times. The rearrangement uses TRBV10-1 and TRBJ1-6; possible D gene TRBD1, 6 bases. The CDR3 spans 14 residues. V was cut by 3 bases and J by 10 bases, with 13 bases left in between. Germline CDR1 WNHNN, CDR2 SYGVQD (reference sequence). CDR3 amino acids: CASSEHREGSPLHF. The CDR3 DNA reads TGCGCCAGCAGTGAACACAGGGAAGGATCACCCCTCCACTTT.

V gene TRBV30 combines with J gene TRBJ2-2; D is unresolved. The CDR3 consists of 14 residues. Germline-derived CDR1 and CDR2 are GTSNPN and SVGIG (reference sequence). V lost 3 bases, J lost 1 base, and 9 bases lay in between. The CDR3 here is CAWRVLVNTGELFF. The CDR3 coding sequence is TGTGCCTGGAGGGTCTTAGTGAACACCGGGGAGCTGTTTTTT. The variable domain in full, completed from reference TRBV30 and TRBJ2-2, reads SQTIHQWPATLVQPVGSPLSLECTVEGTSNPNLYWYRQAAGRGLQLLFYSVGIGQISSEVPQNLSASRPQDRQFILSSKKLLLSDSGFYLCAWRVLVNTGELFFGEGSRLTVL.

The gene calls are TRBV12-3 or TRBV12-4 and TRBJ1-5; D uncertain. The length of the CDR3 is 13 residues. The V end was cut by 5 bases, the J end by 7 bases, with 12 bases between. CDR3 residues: CASSPIGGQPQHF. CDR3 nucleotides: TGTGCCAGCAGTCCCATAGGCGGACAGCCCCAGCATTTT.

On this clone itself: One junction end disagrees with the germline gene, perhaps due to a read error. The chain carries TRBV7-7 and TRBJ2-5; possible D gene TRBD2, 6 bases. The CDR3 runs to 16 residues. Germline CDR1 SSHAT, CDR2 FNYEAQ (reference sequence). The CDR3 loop reads CASSPMGSGFGETQYF. The CDR3 DNA follows: TGTGCTAGCAGCCCCATGGGTAGCGGTTTCGGAGAGACCCAGTACTTC.

The chain recombines TRBV27 with TRBJ2-7, with D perhaps matching TRBD1 (6 bases). Between the trimmed V and J ends, which lost 6 bases and 0 bases, there was a span of 21 bases. The CDR3 runs to 17 residues. Germline-derived CDR1 and CDR2 are MNHEY and SMNVEV (reference sequence). The CDR3 bases are TGTGCCAGCAGCCCCATTTTCGGTCAGGGGACCTCCTACGAGCAGTACTTC. The encoded protein is CASSPIFGQGTSYEQYF.

A remark on this clone: One end of the junction varies from germline; a read error may be responsible. The rearrangement links TRBV11-2 to TRBJ2-7; TRBD1 aligns across 7 bases. Germline CDR1 is SGHAT and CDR2 is FQNNGV. The CDR3 totals 13 residues. CDR3 nucleotides: TGTGCCAGCAGCCTAGACAGGGAACACGAGCAGTACTTC. It specifies CASSLDREHEQYF. Using reference TRBV11-2 and TRBJ2-7 for the parts outside the CDR3, the full variable domain is EAGVAQSPRYKIIEKRQSVAFWCNPISGHATLYWYQQILGQGPKLLIQFQNNGVVDDSQLPKDRFSAERLKGVDSTLKIQPAKLEDSAVYLCASSLDREHEQYFGPGTRLTVT.

The chain employs TRBV7-2 and TRBJ2-6, with TRBD1 identical over 9 bases. V was clipped by 2 bases and J by 4 bases; unmatched bases: 12. The length of the CDR3 is 19 residues. The germline gives CDR1 SGHTA, CDR2 FQGNSA. The CDR3 here is CASSLFPPGTGSGANVLTF. The DNA of the CDR3 is TGTGCCAGCAGCTTATTCCCCCCAGGGACAGGGTCCGGGGCCAACGTCCTGACTTTC.

In DNA form, the CDR3 reads TGTGCCAGCAGCACTAGAACAGGGGCCCCTGGAAACACCATATATTTT. Its protein product is CASSTRTGAPGNTIYF. J is TRBJ1-3 and V is TRBV5-4; 7 positions agree with TRBD1. Germline V gives CDR1 SGHNT, CDR2 YYREEE (reference sequence). The CDR3 extends over 16 amino acids. Germline trimming cut 4 bases from V and 2 bases from J; bases unmatched to any gene: 9.

The chain links TRBV24-1 to TRBJ2-3; 7 positions agree with TRBD1. This CDR3 spans 17 amino acids. From germline, CDR1 is KGHDR and CDR2 SFDVKD. The V segment lost 6 bases and the J segment 2 bases; nucleotides outside the gene matches: 13. CDR3 residues: CATSQPNRDRVTDTQYF. As DNA, the CDR3 is TGTGCCACCAGTCAACCCAACCGCGACAGGGTCACAGATACGCAGTATTTT.

The J gene is TRBJ1-6, the V gene TRBV7-9; TRBD1 matches 10 bases. The CDR3 has 18 amino acids. Trimming at V came to 4 bases and at J to 1 base, leaving 7 bases not matched to a gene. Per germline, CDR1 SEHNR and CDR2 FQNEAQ (reference sequence). CDR3 sequence reads: CASSSTRQGASYNSPLHF. The CDR3 DNA is TGTGCCAGCAGCTCTACCCGACAGGGGGCTTCCTATAATTCACCCCTCCACTTT.

The chain uses TRBV30 and TRBJ2-3, with D tentatively TRBD1 (5 bases). The CDR3 length is 16 residues. Germline lookup yields CDR1 GTSNPN and CDR2 SVGIG (reference sequence). The ends were cut back, 0 bases at V and 2 bases at J, with 15 bases in the middle. The CDR3 DNA reads as TGTGCCTGGAGTGTAGGGGAAGCCGTCTCCACAGATACGCAGTATTTT. This codes for CAWSVGEAVSTDTQYF.

V is TRBV2 and J is TRBJ2-1; 11 nucleotides align to TRBD2. CDR1 is SNHLY, CDR2 FYNNEI, per germline. CDR3 length equals 15 residues. J gave up 9 bases and V 7 bases, and 11 bases lay outside the gene matches. CDR3 nucleotides: TGTGCCAGCACTCGAACTAGCGGGGGTCGCGGTGAGCAGTTCTTC. This encodes CASTRTSGGRGEQFF.

Written as DNA, the CDR3 is TGTGCCAGCAGTGAATATGGACAGTACAATGAGCAGTTCTTC. It codes for CASSEYGQYNEQFF. The chain couples TRBV25-1 to TRBJ2-1; possibly TRBD1 for D (6 bases). The V gene lost 0 bases and the J gene lost 4 bases, with 7 bases spanning the gap. Germline values: CDR1 MGHDK, CDR2 SYGVNS. This CDR3 is built from 14 residues. The full variable domain, with the rest looked up from reference TRBV25-1 and TRBJ2-1, is EADIYQTPRYLVIGTGKKITLECSQTMGHDKMYWYQQDPGMELHLIHYSYGVNSTEKGDLSSESTVSRIRTEHFPLTLESARPSHTSQYLCASSEYGQYNEQFFGPGTRLTVL.

In its sample, this clone was seen a few times. The rearrangement links TRBV18 to TRBJ1-1, with D possibly matching TRBD1 (5 bases). The germline V gene encodes CDR1 KGHSH and CDR2 LQKENI. The germline V and J ends were trimmed by 1 base and 6 bases, with 12 bases remaining between them. The CDR3 has 14 residues. The CDR3 DNA reads as TGTGCCAGCTCACCACAGGGGCAGGGCGCTGAAGCTTTCTTT. Residues: CASSPQGQGAEAFF.

The chain joins TRBV5-1 to TRBJ1-6; 11 nucleotides match TRBD1. The CDR3 spans 17 residues. The V and J ends lost 5 bases and 10 bases, in that order; junction bases with no gene match: 14. Germline V lookup: CDR1 SGHRS, CDR2 YFSETQ. Here the CDR3 reads CASSTTFGGTGGSPLHF. The CDR3 DNA follows: TGCGCCAGCAGTACGACCTTCGGCGGGACAGGGGGATCACCCCTCCACTTT.

The chain has TRBV19 and TRBJ2-3; 11 bases are a match to TRBD1. In germline, CDR1 is LNHDA, CDR2 SQIVND (reference sequence). Germline trimming cut 4 bases from V and 2 bases from J; bases unmatched to any gene: 8. The CDR3 is 17 amino acids. The CDR3 sequence is CASSTPGQGVTTDTQYF. The CDR3 coding sequence is TGTGCCAGTAGTACACCGGGACAGGGGGTAACCACAGATACGCAGTATTTT.

This chain connects TRBV19 to TRBJ1-2, with D possibly being TRBD1 (5 bases). In germline, CDR1 is LNHDA, CDR2 SQIVND (reference sequence). CDR3 length: 14 amino acids. Between the trimmed V and J ends, which lost 5 bases and 3 bases, there was a span of 13 bases. CDR3 DNA sequence: TGTGCCAGTAGTGTCCAGGGAAGAGACTATGGCTACACCTTC. This translates into CASSVQGRDYGYTF.

This chain connects TRBV5-1 to TRBJ1-3; TRBD1 agrees at 10 bases. This CDR3 has 13 residues. Trimming removed 4 bases from V and 8 bases from J; junction bases left unmatched: 3. Germline CDR1 and CDR2: SGHRS and YFSETQ. The CDR3 DNA sequence: TGCGCCAGCAGCCAGGGACAGGGGTACACCATATATTTT. Its translation is CASSQGQGYTIYF.

The rearrangement links TRBV7-9 to TRBJ1-1; D call uncertain. Germline CDR1 is SEHNR and CDR2 is FQNEAQ (reference sequence). The CDR3 extends over 14 amino acids. V lost 1 base and J 8 bases, leaving 14 bases between the germline ends. The CDR3 reads CASSLVRTPGEAFF. The CDR3 nucleotides read TGTGCCAGCAGCTTAGTCCGGACGCCGGGGGAAGCTTTCTTT.

This clone came up a few times. This chain joins TRBV19 and TRBJ1-5, with TRBD1 matching 7 bases. With V trimmed by 7 bases and J by 7 bases, 10 bases remained unmatched. Germline values: CDR1 LNHDA, CDR2 SQIVND (reference sequence). The CDR3 is made up of 14 amino acids. The CDR3 reads CASTLDRAFQPQHF. The CDR3 nucleotides read TGTGCCAGTACCCTTGACAGGGCCTTCCAGCCCCAGCATTTT. Filled out from reference TRBV19 and TRBJ1-5, the complete variable domain reads DGGITQSPKYLFRKEGQNVTLSCEQNLNHDAMYWYRQDPGQGLRLIYYSQIVNDFQKGDIAEGYSVSREKKESFPLTVTSAQKNPTAFYLCASTLDRAFQPQHFGDGTRLSIL.

The V and J genes are TRBV2 and TRBJ2-3; 9 bases are shared with TRBD2. V shed 4 bases, J shed 2 bases, and the junction held 4 bases outside the gene matches. The CDR3 is 15 amino acids. Looked up from germline, CDR1 is SNHLY and CDR2 is FYNNEI. CDR3 residues: CASSARTSVTDTQYF. Here the CDR3 DNA reads TGTGCCAGCAGTGCGAGGACTAGCGTCACAGATACGCAGTATTTT. Full variable domain (outside the CDR3, taken from reference TRBV2 and TRBJ2-3): EPEVTQTPSHQVTQMGQEVILRCVPISNHLYFYWYRQILGQKVEFLVSFYNNEISEKSEIFDDQFSVERPDGSNFTLKIRSTKLEDSAMYFCASSARTSVTDTQYFGPGTRLTVL.

V gene TRBV6-5 combines with J gene TRBJ1-1; D call uncertain. The germline CDR1 and CDR2 sequences are MNHEY and SVGAGI. Trimming took 8 bases from V and 5 from J, leaving 15 bases between them. This CDR3 has 13 residues. The CDR3 nucleotides are TGTGCCAGCTTCGGTTCCGGGTTAACTGAAGCTTTCTTT. This encodes CASFGSGLTEAFF.

This chain links TRBV2 with TRBJ2-7; the match to TRBD2 covers 10 bases. The CDR3 is 14 amino acids. Germline lookup yields CDR1 SNHLY and CDR2 FYNNEI. The V segment lost 10 bases and the J segment 0 bases; nucleotides outside the gene matches: 6. CDR3 DNA sequence: TGTGCCACTAAGCTAGCGGGGGCCTCCTACGAGCAGTACTTC. This encodes CATKLAGASYEQYF.